This is a list of T cell receptor beta chains from one sample in a study of cytomegalovirus exposure and HLA in healthy donors. The protocol was immunoSEQ multiplex PCR, while the TCRdb copy is restricted to in-frame clones and leaves out a portion. The table shows roughly 200,000 clones, with roughly 85% occurring only once. Sequencing input: PBMCs. The source is a woman younger than 45 in good health and CMV-seropositive. Each CDR3 is given with its conserved first and last residue. D genes are given only for firm matches. Expanded clones get a size class; other rows say once, few or many, or leave the size out.

j_call d_call clone_size v_call cdr3_nt cdr3_aa
TRBJ2-4 TRBD1 . TRBV5-1 TGCGCCAGCAGCCGTCGGGACAGACTAGCCAAAAACATTCAGTACTTC CASSRRDRLAKNIQYF
TRBJ2-7 . once TRBV7-6 TGTGCCAGCAGCTTAAAGGGGGACGAGCAGTACTTC CASSLKGDEQYF
TRBJ1-2 TRBD1 . TRBV19 TGTGCCAGTAGTATAGGGACAGGGAATGGGGCAGGTGGCTACACCTTC CASSIGTGNGAGGYTF
TRBJ2-1 . . TRBV5-6 TGTGCCAGCAGCCCGGAGGGGAGAACCTACAATGAGCAGTTCTTC CASSPEGRTYNEQFF
TRBJ2-1 . . TRBV4-1 TGCGCCAGCAGCCAAGCATCGGGCTCCTACAATGAGCAGTTCTTC CASSQASGSYNEQFF
TRBJ2-3 . . TRBV7-6 TGTGCCAGCAGCTTAGATGCAGGGGCTAGCACAGATACGCAGTATTTT CASSLDAGASTDTQYF
TRBJ1-1 TRBD1 . TRBV9 TGTGCCAGCAGACCGGGAGGGGGCCACACTGAAGCTTTCTTT CASRPGGGHTEAFF
TRBJ1-1 . . TRBV10-3 TGTGCCATCCTCAGGGGTACTGAAGCTTTCTTT CAILRGTEAFF
TRBJ1-3 . . TRBV11-2 TGTGCCAGCACCGACGGGGGGCGCGGAAACACCATATATTTT CASTDGGRGNTIYF
TRBJ1-6 . . TRBV6-1 TGTGCCACCGACGGACAGCAGTATAATTCACCCCTCCACTTT CATDGQQYNSPLHF
TRBJ2-5 TRBD2 . TRBV13 TGTGCCAGCAGCTTGGCTAGCGGAGTGTCGCAAGAGACCCAGTACTTC CASSLASGVSQETQYF
TRBJ2-1 TRBD1 . TRBV11-3 TGTGCCAGCCGGGACAGGGTCGGAACGGACTACAATGAGCAGTTCTTC CASRDRVGTDYNEQFF
TRBJ2-1 . many TRBV7-2 TGTGCCAGCAGCCCGTATCTAGCCAATGAGCAGTTCTTC CASSPYLANEQFF
TRBJ2-2 . few TRBV7-2 TGTGCCAGCAGCTTAGCCAGGAACACCGGGGAGCTGTTTTTT CASSLARNTGELFF
TRBJ2-7 TRBD1 . TRBV2 TGTGCCAGCATACCAGGGGGATCCTACGAGCAGTACTTC CASIPGGSYEQYF
TRBJ1-1 . . TRBV4-3 TGCGCCAGCAGCCAAGTGGCCCAGAACACTGAAGCTTTCTTT CASSQVAQNTEAFF
TRBJ1-2 TRBD1 . TRBV29-1 TGCAGCGTTGGTGCCTCCCCGGGACAGAGTTCGCACTATGGCTACACCTTC CSVGASPGQSSHYGYTF
TRBJ1-4 . . TRBV5-1 TGCGCCAGCAGGGAGGGGCAGGGTAATGAAAAACTGTTTTTT CASREGQGNEKLFF
TRBJ1-6 . . TRBV7-9 TGTGCCAGCAGCTTAGGTGTCGTAGGGGATTCACCCCTCCACTTT CASSLGVVGDSPLHF
TRBJ2-5 . few TRBV25-1 TGTGCCAGCAGCCCCCCGTCTCCCGGAGCGGAGACCCAGTACTTC CASSPPSPGAETQYF
TRBJ2-1 TRBD1 . TRBV6-6 TGTGCCAGCAGTCCCGACAGGGGGTCCTACAATGAGCAGTTCTTC CASSPDRGSYNEQFF
TRBJ2-2 TRBD2 few TRBV6-5 TGTGCCAGCAGTTACTTTGGCGGGAGCGTAAACGGGGAGCTGTTTTTT CASSYFGGSVNGELFF
TRBJ2-3 . . TRBV4-3 TGCGCCAGCAGCCAAGAAGCCCATATGCCTTTAGATACGCAGTATTTT CASSQEAHMPLDTQYF
TRBJ2-2 . . TRBV5-1 TGCGCCAGCAGCCCGGGACTTGCGGGCCCGGGGGAGCTGTTTTTT CASSPGLAGPGELFF
TRBJ2-2 TRBD2 . TRBV5-1 TGCGCCAGCAGCTCCGGGACTAGCGACACCGGGGAGCTGTTTTTT CASSSGTSDTGELFF
TRBJ2-1 . . TRBV6-1 TGTGCCAGCAGTTTCCGCCAAGCGGGCAATGAGCAGTTCTTC CASSFRQAGNEQFF
TRBJ2-2 TRBD2 . TRBV29-1 TGCAGCGTGAGAGGGACTAGCGGAAGACCGAACACCGGGGAGCTGTTTTTT CSVRGTSGRPNTGELFF
TRBJ2-2 . . TRBV28 TGTGCCAGCAGAGCCGGACTCTCGACCGGGGAGCTGTTTTTT CASRAGLSTGELFF
TRBJ2-1 TRBD2 . TRBV5-4 TGTGCCAGCAGCGCGGGCACTCTAGCGGGGGCGAATGAGCAGTTCTTC CASSAGTLAGANEQFF
TRBJ1-1 TRBD1 . TRBV4-3 TGCGCCAGCAGCCACCCGGGACAGTTAAACACTGAAGCTTTCTTT CASSHPGQLNTEAFF
TRBJ1-5 . . TRBV29-1 TGCAGCGTTTCCGGGATTGGCCAGCCCCAGCATTTT CSVSGIGQPQHF
TRBJ2-1 . . TRBV5-1 TGCGCCAGCAGCTTGGCCGTCCAAGCCTCCTACAATGAGCAGTTCTTC CASSLAVQASYNEQFF
TRBJ1-1 . few TRBV10-3 TGTGCCATCAGCCAGGAGAACACTGAAGCTTTCTTT CAISQENTEAFF
TRBJ1-3 . once TRBV9 TGTGCCAGCAGCGAGGGGATGGGCGAAGCGGGAAACACCATATATTTT CASSEGMGEAGNTIYF
TRBJ2-7 TRBD1 few TRBV5-4 TGTGCCAGCAGTTCCCCGGGACAGGGGGGACCCGAGCAGTACTTC CASSSPGQGGPEQYF
TRBJ2-7 . . TRBV4-3 TGCGCCAGCAGCCAAGAGTCCGATTTAGACTACGAGCAGTACTTC CASSQESDLDYEQYF
TRBJ1-6 TRBD1 . TRBV5-1 TGCGCCAGCAGCCCTCGTTTGGGACAGATGAATTCACCCCTCCACTTT CASSPRLGQMNSPLHF
TRBJ2-7 TRBD1 . TRBV7-6 TGTGCCAGCAGCCACAGGGGGGACGAGCAGTACTTC CASSHRGDEQYF
TRBJ1-4 TRBD1 . TRBV5-1 TGCGCCAGCAGCATAAACAGGGGAGGTAATGAAAAACTGTTTTTT CASSINRGGNEKLFF
TRBJ2-7 TRBD1 . TRBV6-1 TGTGCCAGCAGTGAAGACATCCGGATAACAGGGGGGGAGCAGTACTTC CASSEDIRITGGEQYF
TRBJ2-2 . . TRBV2 TGTGCCAGCAATCCGGGACACCCGGGCACCGGGGAGCTGTTTTTT CASNPGHPGTGELFF
TRBJ1-5 . . TRBV19 TGTGCCAGTAGTATAGGTTCCGGGGCGGGGGATCAGCCCCAGCATTTT CASSIGSGAGDQPQHF
TRBJ2-4 . . TRBV2 TGTGCCAGCAGTGCGGGGTATGGCAAAAACATTCAGTACTTC CASSAGYGKNIQYF
TRBJ2-7 TRBD2 once TRBV19 TGTGCCAGTAGTACACTAGCGACAGCCTACGAGCAGTACTTC CASSTLATAYEQYF
TRBJ2-3 TRBD2 . TRBV7-6 TGTGCCAGCAGCTTAGTTGGACTAGCGGGGACAGATACGCAGTATTTT CASSLVGLAGTDTQYF